The 30 T cell receptor beta chains below were found in one sample sequenced in a study of beta chain features in type 1 diabetes. The authors reverse transcribed all of the isolated RNA, so sequencing captured expressed TCRB transcripts. Using immunoSEQ multiplex PCR, the repertoire was profiled, and TCRdb retains in-frame clones only, with some absent. In the table there are 160,000 or so clones, 7.5% to 9.5% of which are singletons. General study results and limits: Shortening of TCRB CDR3s, moderate but significant, appeared in all four CD4+ subsets of Type 1 diabetes patients.

For these receptors, no antigen is known. The sequencing input was central memory CD4+ T cells from blood. These receptors all come from a woman aged 18-29 years with type 1 diabetes.

This clone was observed a few times. The chain has TRBV5-1 and TRBJ2-1, with 8 positions matching TRBD1. Germline values: CDR1 SGHRS, CDR2 YFSETQ. This CDR3 is built from 15 residues. The V gene end was trimmed by 4 bases and the J gene end by 7 bases; junction bases not matched to a gene: 10. The CDR3 DNA sequence: TGCGCCAGCAGCCCCGGGCGGACAGGGTCGAATGAGCAGTTCTTC. Translating it yields CASSPGRTGSNEQFF.

V is TRBV7-8 and J is TRBJ2-1, with D perhaps TRBD1 (6 bases). Germline lookup yields CDR1 SGHVS and CDR2 FQNEAQ. The CDR3 covers 14 residues. Trimming took off 2 bases at V and 2 bases at J, with 7 bases between the two ends. For the CDR3, the DNA is TGTGCCAGCAGCTTATCAGGGGCCTACAATGAGCAGTTCTTC. Encoded protein: CASSLSGAYNEQFF.

This chain joins TRBV19 and TRBJ1-6, with D possibly being TRBD1 (6 bases). CDR3 length: 15 amino acids. The germline V gene encodes CDR1 LNHDA and CDR2 SQIVND (reference sequence). Trimming removed 5 bases from V and 7 bases from J, with 15 bases in between. Here the CDR3 reads CASSEDSPPNSPLHF. The CDR3, as DNA: TGTGCCAGTAGTGAGGACAGCCCACCAAATTCACCCCTCCACTTT.

This clone was observed a few times. J is TRBJ1-1 and V is TRBV28, with 8 bases that match TRBD1. The CDR3 is 17 amino acids. Germline V CDR1 and CDR2: MDHEN, SYDVKM. V shed 5 bases and J 1 base; nucleotides not matched to a gene: 12. CDR3 coding DNA: TGTGCCAGCAGTACCCCTCAGGGGGCTGAGAGGAACACTGAAGCTTTCTTT. It encodes CASSTPQGAERNTEAFF.

The chain is built from TRBV5-6 and TRBJ1-1; perhaps TRBD1 as D (5 bases). Looked up from germline, CDR1 is SGHDT and CDR2 is YYEEEE. Between the trimmed V and J ends, which lost 2 bases and 6 bases, there was a span of 8 bases. This CDR3 has 12 amino acids. CDR3 sequence reads: CASSFWGSEAFF. The CDR3 DNA sequence: TGTGCCAGCAGCTTCTGGGGCTCTGAAGCTTTCTTT. The full variable domain, rest sourced from reference TRBV5-6 and TRBJ1-1, is DAGVTQSPTHLIKTRGQQVTLRCSPKSGHDTVSWYQQALGQGPQFIFQYYEEEERQRGNFPDRFSGHQFPNYSSELNVNALLLGDSALYLCASSFWGSEAFFGQGTRLTVV.

The genes are TRBV19 and TRBJ1-4, with TRBD1 identical over 7 bases. The CDR3 is made up of 15 amino acids. CDR1 is LNHDA, CDR2 SQIVND, per germline (reference sequence). Trimming at V came to 6 bases and at J to 0 bases, leaving 4 bases not matched to a gene. Here the CDR3 reads CASRRQGPTNEKLFF. In DNA form, the CDR3 reads TGTGCCAGTAGAAGACAGGGTCCAACTAATGAAAAACTGTTTTTT.

This clone occurred a few times. The chain couples TRBV12-5 to TRBJ2-1; D gene ambiguous. Per germline, CDR1 LGHNT and CDR2 FRNRAP. Trimming removed 7 bases from V and 6 bases from J, with 13 bases in between. The CDR3 runs to 13 residues. The CDR3 loop reads CASAPFNSNEQFF. CDR3 nucleotide sequence: TGTGCTAGTGCCCCCTTCAACTCCAATGAGCAGTTCTTC.

The V gene is TRBV7-9, the J gene TRBJ2-7, with TRBD1 as a possible D gene (6 bases). CDR1 is SEHNR, CDR2 FQNEAQ, per germline (reference sequence). Trimming left V 5 bases short and J 1 base short, with 6 bases between. The CDR3 runs to 12 residues. This CDR3 reads CASSTGSYEQYF. As DNA, the CDR3 is TGTGCCAGCAGCACAGGGTCCTACGAGCAGTACTTC.

This chain uses TRBV5-4 with TRBJ2-1, with 7 bases aligning to TRBD1. CDR1 SGHNT and CDR2 YYREEE come from the germline V gene (reference sequence). Germline trimming cut 4 bases from V and 0 bases from J; bases unmatched to any gene: 4. This CDR3 region has 15 residues. In DNA form, the CDR3 reads TGTGCCAGCAGCCTCGGGGACAGCTCCTACAATGAGCAGTTCTTC. This translates into CASSLGDSSYNEQFF.

The genes are TRBV7-2 and TRBJ2-6, with D perhaps matching TRBD1 (5 bases). Germline V lookup: CDR1 SGHTA, CDR2 FQGNSA. The ends were cut back, 5 bases at V and 2 bases at J, with 13 bases in the middle. The CDR3 has 16 amino acids. The chain's CDR3 is CASSTSTAPGANVLTF. The CDR3 DNA reads as TGTGCCAGCAGCACGTCGACAGCCCCTGGGGCCAACGTCCTGACTTTC.

This chain connects TRBV29-1 to TRBJ2-7, with 9 positions matching TRBD2. The V gene end was trimmed by 7 bases and the J gene end by 5 bases; junction bases not matched to a gene: 9. Germline V gene lookup returns CDR1 SQVTM and CDR2 ANQGSEA. The CDR3 spans 13 residues. The CDR3 DNA reads TGCAGCGCCGCCGGGACTAGCAACCACGAGCAGTACTTC. The encoded protein is CSAAGTSNHEQYF.

This clone was recorded a few times. CDR3: CASKRGNEQFF. CDR3 in DNA: TGTGCCAGTAAACGCGGCAATGAGCAGTTCTTC. The chain is built from TRBV19 and TRBJ2-1; D remains unclear. This CDR3 is built from 11 residues. Trimming left V 7 bases short and J 6 bases short, with 7 bases between. In germline, CDR1 is LNHDA, CDR2 SQIVND (reference sequence).

This clone was seen a handful of times. The J gene is TRBJ2-5, the V gene TRBV27, with D possibly TRBD2 on 6 matching bases. The CDR3 has 12 amino acids. The V end was cut by 7 bases, the J end by 5 bases, with 11 bases between. The germline CDR1 and CDR2 sequences are MNHEY and SMNVEV (reference sequence). This CDR3 reads CASTPSVETQYF. CDR3 DNA sequence: TGTGCCAGCACCCCTAGCGTGGAGACCCAGTACTTC.

This rearrangement joins TRBV5-4 to TRBJ2-1; 7 nucleotides align to TRBD2. J was trimmed by 7 bases and V by 2 bases; bases with no gene match: 9. CDR1 is SGHNT and CDR2 is YYREEE in the germline V gene (reference sequence). CDR3 length: 15 amino acids. The CDR3 loop reads CASSLGSGGSNEQFF. For the CDR3, the DNA is TGTGCCAGCAGCTTAGGTAGCGGCGGGAGTAATGAGCAGTTCTTC.

The rearrangement uses TRBV6-6 and TRBJ1-2; possibly TRBD1 for D (6 bases). V lost 5 bases and J lost 8, with 15 bases in between. Germline assignment: CDR1 MNHNY and CDR2 SVGAGI (reference sequence). The CDR3 spans 13 residues. Written as DNA, the CDR3 is TGTGCCAGCAGTCCAATGACAGGATGGGGCTACACCTTC. It is translated as CASSPMTGWGYTF.

A few counts support this clone. V gene TRBV5-4 combines with J gene TRBJ2-7, with 7 bases aligning to TRBD2. Losses at the gene ends were 7 bases for V and 1 base for J; bases not matched to a gene: 5. This CDR3 spans 13 amino acids. Germline lookup yields CDR1 SGHNT and CDR2 YYREEE (reference sequence). CDR3 DNA: TGTGCCAGCCAAATGGGGGGGTCCTACGAGCAGTACTTC. Translating it yields CASQMGGSYEQYF.

This clone was detected only a few times. The rearrangement links TRBV7-2 to TRBJ2-1; 10 bases align to TRBD2. Germline V gene data show CDR1 as SGHTA and CDR2 as FQGNSA. J was trimmed by 6 bases and V by 5 bases; bases with no gene match: 4. The CDR3 has 14 residues. The CDR3, as DNA: TGTGCCAGCAGCCCTAGCGGGAGTATCAATGAGCAGTTCTTC. This encodes CASSPSGSINEQFF.

This clone was seen a few times. V and J are TRBV30 and TRBJ2-5; D remains unclear. Germline assignment: CDR1 GTSNPN and CDR2 SVGIG (reference sequence). The CDR3 runs 11 residues. V gave up 5 bases and J gave up 2 bases, with 6 bases separating them. The CDR3 reads CAWAQQETQYF. For the CDR3, the DNA is TGTGCCTGGGCCCAGCAAGAGACCCAGTACTTC.

The table lists this clone with a few counts. The rearrangement links TRBV5-1 to TRBJ2-1; 10 positions match TRBD2. V lost 0 bases and J lost 7; bases outside the gene matches: 10. CDR1 and CDR2 (germline): SGHRS, YFSETQ. This CDR3 spans 17 amino acids. The CDR3 loop is CASSLEVLAGGGNEQFF. CDR3 coding DNA: TGCGCCAGCAGCTTGGAGGTCTTAGCGGGAGGTGGGAATGAGCAGTTCTTC.

This clone was counted only a few times. The V gene is TRBV6-1, the J gene TRBJ2-5; TRBD2 might be the D (6 bases). The length of the CDR3 is 15 residues. Germline V gene data show CDR1 as MNHNS and CDR2 as SASEGT. Trimming took 1 base from V and 4 from J, leaving 13 bases between them. This chain's CDR3 is CASSEGNGSGETQYF. The DNA for the CDR3 is TGTGCCAGCAGTGAAGGGAATGGTAGCGGAGAGACCCAGTACTTC.

There are a few counts of this clone. The V call is TRBV19, the J call TRBJ2-2; D is undetermined. This CDR3 contains 15 residues. Trimming took off 3 bases at V and 1 base at J, with 9 bases between the two ends. Germline-derived CDR1 and CDR2 are LNHDA and SQIVND (reference sequence). In DNA form, the CDR3 reads TGTGCCAGTAGTATCCTGGCAGGGAACACCGGGGAGCTGTTTTTT. Protein: CASSILAGNTGELFF.

The chain recombines TRBV6-5 with TRBJ1-5; maybe TRBD1 (6 bases). Germline V gene lookup returns CDR1 MNHEY and CDR2 SVGAGI. Deletions cut 6 bases from V and 6 bases from J, with 12 bases between. The CDR3 contains 13 residues. The CDR3 coding sequence is TGTGCCAGCAGGGGGGGGCTGGTTCAGCCCCAGCATTTT. This encodes CASRGGLVQPQHF.

The table lists this clone with a few counts. This CDR3 is also generated by other DNA sequences in the sample. CDR3 DNA: TGCAGCGTTGAACGGGGCTATGGCTACACCTTC. Translating gives CSVERGYGYTF. This chain uses TRBV29-1 with TRBJ1-2; D not certain. Trimming took 2 bases from V and 4 from J, leaving 5 bases between them. Germline assignment: CDR1 SQVTM and CDR2 ANQGSEA. There are 11 residues in the CDR3.

This clone turned up a few times. The chain couples TRBV27 to TRBJ2-5; D possibly corresponds to TRBD2 (6 bases). Germline loops: CDR1 MNHEY, CDR2 SMNVEV (reference sequence). The CDR3 length is 14 residues. V was pared by 3 bases and J by 3 bases, with 11 bases between. The chain's CDR3 is CASSLNTGEETQYF. Written as DNA, the CDR3 is TGTGCCAGCAGTTTGAATACGGGGGAAGAGACCCAGTACTTC.

This clone was seen a handful of times. The J gene is TRBJ1-4, the V gene TRBV4-2, with a weak D call TRBD1 (5 bases). This CDR3 spans 19 amino acids. The V end lost 0 bases, the J end lost 8 bases, and 25 bases lay between the germline ends. Looked up from germline, CDR1 is LGHNA and CDR2 is YNFKEQ. CDR3 sequence: CASSQDALGGGRSWEKLFF. The CDR3 bases are TGTGCCAGCAGCCAAGATGCTTTGGGGGGGGGAAGAAGTTGGGAAAAACTGTTTTTT.

This clone has only a few counts. This chain connects TRBV5-5 to TRBJ1-5; TRBD1 matches 7 bases. Germline values: CDR1 SGHKS, CDR2 YYEKEE (reference sequence). The ends lost 5 bases at V and 2 bases at J; junction bases unmatched: 1. CDR3 length: 13 residues. For the CDR3, the DNA is TGTGCCAGCAGTACAGGGGGCAATCAGCCCCAGCATTTT. This translates into CASSTGGNQPQHF.

This clone was seen a few times. Other DNA sequences in this sample translate to the same CDR3. The chain carries TRBV5-6 and TRBJ2-5; perhaps TRBD1 as D (6 bases). This CDR3 has 13 amino acids. V lost 0 bases and J lost 5, with 8 bases in between. From germline, CDR1 is SGHDT and CDR2 YYEEEE. For the CDR3, the DNA is TGTGCCAGCAGCTTGGGACAGGCGGAGACCCAGTACTTC. Residues: CASSLGQAETQYF.

The chain carries TRBV5-6 and TRBJ1-2, with TRBD1 identical over 7 bases. The CDR3 extends over 15 amino acids. With 3 bases clipped from V and 5 bases from J, the junction kept 10 bases outside the gene matches. The germline gives CDR1 SGHDT, CDR2 YYEEEE. CDR3 DNA sequence: TGTGCCAGCAGCTCTGTGATGACAGGGAGATATGGCTACACCTTC. Protein: CASSSVMTGRYGYTF.

This clone was seen more than once but under ten times. The gene calls are TRBV4-3 and TRBJ2-1; 13 positions match TRBD2. In germline, CDR1 is LGHNA, CDR2 YSLEER. V was pared by 3 bases and J by 9 bases, with 8 bases of the junction left unmatched. The length of the CDR3 is 16 residues. In DNA, the CDR3 is TGCGCCAGCAGCCACGGACTAGCGGGGGTTTTGAGTGAGCAGTTCTTC. As protein: CASSHGLAGVLSEQFF.

This clone was seen only a few times. The chain employs TRBV7-2 and TRBJ2-5; the match to TRBD1 covers 9 bases. The CDR3 consists of 16 residues. V was clipped by 5 bases and J by 5 bases; unmatched bases: 12. CDR1 SGHTA and CDR2 FQGNSA come from the germline V gene. CDR3 region: CASSRSAGQGKETQYF. For the CDR3, the DNA is TGTGCCAGCAGCCGTTCGGCCGGACAGGGGAAGGAGACCCAGTACTTC.